Sequencing of this TCR beta chain was carried out in a study of cytomegalovirus exposure and HLA in healthy donors. As for the study in general: As released early, the data held around 80 million unique TCRs from HLA-typed donors. The Caucasian-associated ancestry cluster contained approximately 81% of the roughly 370 genotyped donors. Study conclusions and caveats: DRB1 showed the most TCR associations and HLA-C the fewest in a later analysis, as rates varied by HLA locus. Researchers catalogued roughly 170 TCR beta chains as cytomegalovirus-associated.

As for this clone: No antigen is known for it.

It was with 60 Vbeta and 13 Jbeta primers that the PCR ran. Measured with immunoSEQ multiplex PCR; TCRdb has only the in-frame clones, and not every one. The sample includes approximately 210,000 clones, 79% seen only once; the top ten take about 1.6%. The J segment lost 4 bases and the V segment lost 11 bases, leaving 10 bases of the junction unmatched. CDR3 length: 13 amino acids. CDR1 and CDR2 (germline): MDHEN, SYDVKM. Material: PBMCs. The gene calls are TRBV28 and TRBJ2-7; 8 bases map to TRBD1. The sequence was collected from a woman between 50 and 59 years old in good health and CMV-seronegative. This chain's CDR3 is CAVTTGGHYEQYF. The DNA for the CDR3 is TGTGCCGTCACAACAGGGGGTCATTACGAGCAGTACTTC.